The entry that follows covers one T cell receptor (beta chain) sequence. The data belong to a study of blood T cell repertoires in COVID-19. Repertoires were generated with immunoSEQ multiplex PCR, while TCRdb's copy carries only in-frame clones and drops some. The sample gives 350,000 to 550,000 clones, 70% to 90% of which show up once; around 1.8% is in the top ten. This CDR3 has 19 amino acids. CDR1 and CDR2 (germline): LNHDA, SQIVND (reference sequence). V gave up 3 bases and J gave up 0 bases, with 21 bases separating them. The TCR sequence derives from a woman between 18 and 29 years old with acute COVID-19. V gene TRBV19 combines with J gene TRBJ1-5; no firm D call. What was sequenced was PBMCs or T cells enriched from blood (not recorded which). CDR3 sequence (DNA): TGTGCCAGTAGTATCAGAGGTCTTCTGGAGGGTAATAGCAATCAGCCCCAGCATTTT. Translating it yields CASSIRGLLEGNSNQPQHF.